This TCR beta chain stems from a study of CD8 T cells in Susac syndrome. RNA in amounts of roughly 0.5 to 1 ug was reverse transcribed with random hexamers. TCR beta CDR3 was amplified by immunoSEQ covering 54 Vbeta and 13 Jbeta. TCRdb analysed the immunoSEQ multiplex PCR reads with MiXCR anew, one entry per CDR3 protein. The table records some 190,000 distinct CDR3 sequences, roughly 94% of them present only once. This CDR3 has 13 amino acids. Trimming took 4 bases from V and 8 from J; bases not matched to a gene: 7. Germline values: CDR1 SGHDN, CDR2 FVKESK. From blood CD8+ and CD4+ T cells, the TCR beta chain was sequenced. Healthy donors formed controls matched for age and sex.

The chain employs TRBV14 and TRBJ1-2; 7 nucleotides line up with TRBD1. The receptor's source is a human donor in good health. Input material: CD4+ T cells from PBMCs. CDR3 bases: TGTGCCAGCAGCCCGATAACAGGGGCGGGCTACACCTTC. Its protein is CASSPITGAGYTF.